The clone carrying this T cell receptor (beta chain) showed up just once. Generated by immunoSEQ multiplex PCR, the TCRdb table keeps only in-frame clones and is missing some. The repertoire holds about 120,000 clones, around 89% seen once, with around 10% in the top ten. The data stem from a study of T cell responses to AZD1222 COVID-19 vaccine. The receptor was isolated from an adult in good health. Sequenced material: peripheral blood, taken on day 0 of MenACWY control vaccination.

The CDR3 here is CAWSVRAGSTGELFF. For the CDR3, the DNA is TGTGCCTGGAGTGTACGTGCGGGATCGACCGGGGAGCTGTTTTTT. The gene calls are TRBV30 and TRBJ2-2; TRBD2 might be the D (6 bases). Trimming removed 0 bases from V and 5 bases from J, with 13 bases in between. CDR1 GTSNPN and CDR2 SVGIG come from the germline V gene (reference sequence). This CDR3 has 15 amino acids.